This T cell receptor beta chain is from a study of blood T cell repertoires in COVID-19 (dated by TCRdb to about 2020). Background on the whole study: Samples from collaborators originated in the United States, Italy and Spain and spanned both the acute and convalescent phases of COVID-19. Samples were obtained from the ongoing ImmuneRACE study (first 160 participants) and from roughly 1,300 subjects provided by 6 global collaborators. The prospective study material was composed of cDNA or gDNA derived from T cells, B-cell-depleted T cells, or PBMCs. Where available, HLA class I and class II types were obtained from metadata supplied by the sample provider rather than from assay-based typing. A de-identified subject ID, COVID-19 status, age in years and sex were almost always included in the sample metadata. Deeply sampled blood TCRbeta repertoires from subjects exposed to, actively infected with, or recovered from COVID-19 were included in the dataset. The repertoires were released in a freely available public database intended as a resource for research on the immune response to SARS-CoV-2.

TCRbeta CDR3 regions were amplified from genomic DNA by means of the immunoSEQ Assay, a bias-controlled multiplex PCR. Under the source paper's analysis protocol: The number of nucleated cells in each sample was estimated by amplification of reference gene primers within the assay. Sequence reads were collapsed and filtered to measure the absolute abundance of every unique TCRbeta CDR3 rearrangement. Productive Simpson clonality was computed per sample as the square root of Simpson's diversity index over productive rearrangements. The immuneACCESS repertoire file appears here via TCRdb, limited to in-frame rearrangements. These files lack a portion of the clones; in checked studies, under half of the deficit traces to unresolved V genes, and the cause of the others is not known. V, J and clone size reflect that table, while D and trimming were determined from the DNA. For this sample there are tens of thousands of clones; roughly 71% appear just once. The ten largest clones represent around 32% of the sample.

V is pruned by 2 bases and J by 5 bases, leaving 11 bases of the junction without a gene match. The germline V gene gives CDR1 as SGHRS and CDR2 as YFSETQ. Including the terminal cysteine and phenylalanine, the CDR3 comprises 16 residues. Only the CDR3 DNA stays, 48 bases, in frame from base 1. Points on this clone: This receptor's antigen is unknown. The record has no base qualities; no much larger clone is one base away.

The paper's findings and limits, for the study overall: How much clinical and demographic metadata was included differed by source and by participant, and the metadata was provided uncurated.

Collaborating institutions collected whole blood in K2EDTA tubes following their own protocols. For TCRbeta analysis, collaborator samples were shipped as frozen whole blood, as isolated PBMCs, or as DNA extracted from either sample type. This chain joins TRBV5-1 to TRBJ2-5; 8 bases in between match TRBD1. The material sequenced was peripheral blood. The sequence came from a human donor in a cohort sampled during active COVID-19. The CDR3: CASSFDVTGDQETQYF. In nucleotide form, the sequence is TGCGCCAGCAGCTTCGACGTGACAGGGGATCAGGAGACCCAGTACTTC.